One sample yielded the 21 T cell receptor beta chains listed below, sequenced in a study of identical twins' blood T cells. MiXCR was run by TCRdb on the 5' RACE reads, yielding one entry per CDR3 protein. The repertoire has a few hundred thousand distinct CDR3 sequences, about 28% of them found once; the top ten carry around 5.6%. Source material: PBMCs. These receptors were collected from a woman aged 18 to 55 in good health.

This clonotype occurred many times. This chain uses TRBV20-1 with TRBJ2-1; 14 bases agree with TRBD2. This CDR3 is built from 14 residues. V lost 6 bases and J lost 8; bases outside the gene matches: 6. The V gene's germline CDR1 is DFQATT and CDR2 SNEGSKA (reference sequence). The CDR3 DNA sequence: TGCAGTGCCAAGACTAGCGGGAGGGTCTATGAGCAGTTCTTC. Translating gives CSAKTSGRVYEQFF.

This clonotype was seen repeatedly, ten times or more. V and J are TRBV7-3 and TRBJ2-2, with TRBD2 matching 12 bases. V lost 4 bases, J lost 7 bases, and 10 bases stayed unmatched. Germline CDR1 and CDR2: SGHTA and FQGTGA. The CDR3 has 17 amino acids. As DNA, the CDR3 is TGTGCCAGCAGCTACCGACTAGCGGGGGAATATAGCGGGGAGCTGTTTTTT. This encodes CASSYRLAGEYSGELFF. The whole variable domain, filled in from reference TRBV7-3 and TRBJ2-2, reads GAGVSQTPSNKVTEKGKYVELRCDPISGHTALYWYRQSLGQGPEFLIYFQGTGAADDSGLPNDRFFAVRPEGSVSTLKIQRTERGDSAVYLCASSYRLAGEYSGELFFGEGSRLTVL.

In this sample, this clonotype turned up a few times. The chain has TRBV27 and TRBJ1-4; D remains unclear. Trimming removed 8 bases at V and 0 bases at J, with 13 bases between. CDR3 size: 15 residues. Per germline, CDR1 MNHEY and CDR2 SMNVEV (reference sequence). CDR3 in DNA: TGTGCCAGCTCTCCATACACGACAACTAATGAAAAACTGTTTTTT. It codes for CASSPYTTTNEKLFF. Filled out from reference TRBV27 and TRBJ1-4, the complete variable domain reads EAQVTQNPRYLITVTGKKLTVTCSQNMNHEYMSWYRQDPGLGLRQIYYSMNVEVTDKGDVPEGYKVSRKEKRNFPLILESPSPNQTSLYFCASSPYTTTNEKLFFGSGTQLSVL.

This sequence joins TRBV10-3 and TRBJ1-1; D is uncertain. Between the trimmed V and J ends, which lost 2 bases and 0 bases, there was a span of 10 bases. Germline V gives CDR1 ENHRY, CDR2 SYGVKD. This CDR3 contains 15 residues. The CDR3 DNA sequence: TGTGCCATCAGTGAGGTTGGTAATATGAACACTGAAGCTTTCTTT. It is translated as CAISEVGNMNTEAFF.

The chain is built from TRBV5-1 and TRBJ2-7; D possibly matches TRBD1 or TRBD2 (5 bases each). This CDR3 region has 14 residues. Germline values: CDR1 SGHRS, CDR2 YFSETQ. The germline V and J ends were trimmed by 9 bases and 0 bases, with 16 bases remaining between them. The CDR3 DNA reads TGCGCCACAAGAACGGGGCCGAGCTCCTACGAGCAGTACTTC. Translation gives CATRTGPSSYEQYF.

Here the CDR3 DNA reads TGTGCCAGCAATACACAGGGGCTTACTGAAGCTTTCTTT. This encodes CASNTQGLTEAFF. V usage is TRBV12-3 or TRBV12-4 and J usage is TRBJ1-1, with 7 positions matching TRBD1. With V trimmed by 7 bases and J by 5 bases, 7 bases remained unmatched. The CDR3 loop spans 13 amino acids.

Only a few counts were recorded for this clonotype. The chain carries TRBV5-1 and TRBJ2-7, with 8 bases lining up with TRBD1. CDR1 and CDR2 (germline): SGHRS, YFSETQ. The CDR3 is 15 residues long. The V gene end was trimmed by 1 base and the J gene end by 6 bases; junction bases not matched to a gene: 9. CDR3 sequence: CASSLNGQGLSEQYF. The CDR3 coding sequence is TGCGCCAGCAGCTTGAACGGACAGGGACTGAGCGAGCAGTACTTC.

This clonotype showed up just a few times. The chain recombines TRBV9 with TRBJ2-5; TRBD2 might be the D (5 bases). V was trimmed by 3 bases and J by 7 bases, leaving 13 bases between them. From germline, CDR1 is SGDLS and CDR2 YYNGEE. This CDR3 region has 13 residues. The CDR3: CASSAYSEGTQYF. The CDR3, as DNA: TGTGCCAGCAGCGCATACTCCGAGGGGACCCAGTACTTC.

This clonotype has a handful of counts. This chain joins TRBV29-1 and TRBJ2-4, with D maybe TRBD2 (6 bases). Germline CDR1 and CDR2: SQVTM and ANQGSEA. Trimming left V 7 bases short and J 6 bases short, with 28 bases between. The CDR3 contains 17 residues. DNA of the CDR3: TGCAGCGCCGTGCGGACGGGGGTTTCACTAGTTGGAAACATTCAGTACTTC. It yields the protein CSAVRTGVSLVGNIQYF.

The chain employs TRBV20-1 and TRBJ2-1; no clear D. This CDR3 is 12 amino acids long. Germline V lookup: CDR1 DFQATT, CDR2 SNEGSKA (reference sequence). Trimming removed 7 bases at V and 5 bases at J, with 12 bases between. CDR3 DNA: TGCAGTGGGGGTGTAGTGGACAATGAGCAGTTCTTC. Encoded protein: CSGGVVDNEQFF.

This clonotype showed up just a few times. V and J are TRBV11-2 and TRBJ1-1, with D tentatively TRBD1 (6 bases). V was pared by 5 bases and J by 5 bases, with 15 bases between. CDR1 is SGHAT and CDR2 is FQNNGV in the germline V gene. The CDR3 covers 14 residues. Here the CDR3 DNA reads TGTGCCAGCAGCCAGAGGGGGGGTTGGACTGAAGCTTTCTTT. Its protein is CASSQRGGWTEAFF.

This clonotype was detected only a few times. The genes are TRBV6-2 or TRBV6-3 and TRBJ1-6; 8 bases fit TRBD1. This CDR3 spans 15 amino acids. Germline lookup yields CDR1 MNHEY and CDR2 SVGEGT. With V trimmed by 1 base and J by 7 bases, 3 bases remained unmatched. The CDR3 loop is CASSYWAGGNSPLHF. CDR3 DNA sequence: TGTGCCAGCAGTTACTGGGCAGGGGGCAATTCACCCCTCCACTTT.

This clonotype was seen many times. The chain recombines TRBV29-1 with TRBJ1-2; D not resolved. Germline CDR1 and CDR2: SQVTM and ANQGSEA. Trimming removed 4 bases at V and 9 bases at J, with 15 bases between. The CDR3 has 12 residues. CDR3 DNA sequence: TGCAGCGTTGTGTCTTGGGGTGAGAGCTACACCTTC. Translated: CSVVSWGESYTF.

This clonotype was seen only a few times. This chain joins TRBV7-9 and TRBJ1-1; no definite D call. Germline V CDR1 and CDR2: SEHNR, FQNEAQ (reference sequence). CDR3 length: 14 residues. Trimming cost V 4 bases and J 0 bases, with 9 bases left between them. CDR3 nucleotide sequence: TGTGCCAGCAGCTCAAAACACCTGAACACTGAAGCTTTCTTT. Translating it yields CASSSKHLNTEAFF.

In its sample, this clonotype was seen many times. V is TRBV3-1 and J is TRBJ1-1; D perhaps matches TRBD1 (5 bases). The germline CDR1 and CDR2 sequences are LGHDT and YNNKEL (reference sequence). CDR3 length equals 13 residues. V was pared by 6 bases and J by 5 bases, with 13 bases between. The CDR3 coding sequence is TGTGCCAGCAGGAAAGCGGGGGATACTGAAGCTTTCTTT. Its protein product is CASRKAGDTEAFF.

CDR3 sequence: CSARRSGLSYEQYF. The CDR3, as DNA: TGCAGTGCTAGACGTAGCGGGCTGTCCTACGAGCAGTACTTC. This rearrangement joins TRBV20-1 to TRBJ2-7, with 7 bases lining up with TRBD2. The J segment lost 1 base and the V segment lost 2 bases, leaving 5 bases of the junction unmatched. Germline V gene data show CDR1 as DFQATT and CDR2 as SNEGSKA (reference sequence). This CDR3 is built from 14 residues.

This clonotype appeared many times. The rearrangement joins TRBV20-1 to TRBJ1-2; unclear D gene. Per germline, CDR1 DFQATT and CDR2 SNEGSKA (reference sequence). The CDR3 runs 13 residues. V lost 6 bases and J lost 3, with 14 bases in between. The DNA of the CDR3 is TGCAGTGCGTTAAGTCAGGTGCACTATGGCTACACCTTC. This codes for CSALSQVHYGYTF.

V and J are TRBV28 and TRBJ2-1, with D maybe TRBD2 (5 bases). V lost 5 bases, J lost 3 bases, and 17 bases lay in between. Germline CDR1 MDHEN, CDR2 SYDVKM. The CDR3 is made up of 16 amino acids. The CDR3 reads CASSQPTAEHYNEQFF. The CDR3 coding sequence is TGTGCCAGCAGTCAACCCACAGCGGAGCACTACAATGAGCAGTTCTTC.

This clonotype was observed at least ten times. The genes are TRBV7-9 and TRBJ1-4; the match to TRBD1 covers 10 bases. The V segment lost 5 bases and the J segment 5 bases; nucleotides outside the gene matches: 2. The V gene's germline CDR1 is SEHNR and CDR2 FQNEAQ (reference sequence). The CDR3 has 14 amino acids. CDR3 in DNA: TGTGCCAGCAGCCCGGGACAGGGGAATGAAAAACTGTTTTTT. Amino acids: CASSPGQGNEKLFF.

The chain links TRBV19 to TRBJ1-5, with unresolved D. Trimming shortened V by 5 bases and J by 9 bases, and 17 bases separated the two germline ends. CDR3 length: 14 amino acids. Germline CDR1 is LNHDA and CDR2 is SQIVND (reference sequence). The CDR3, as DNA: TGTGCCAGTAGTCAGGACCGCTCAGAAGGGCCCCAGCATTTT. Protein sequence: CASSQDRSEGPQHF.

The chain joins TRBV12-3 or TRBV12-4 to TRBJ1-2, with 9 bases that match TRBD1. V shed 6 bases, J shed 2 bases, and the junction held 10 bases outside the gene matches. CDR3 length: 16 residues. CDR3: CASSQTTGTGNYGYTF. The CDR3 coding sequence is TGTGCCAGCAGCCAAACGACCGGGACAGGGAACTATGGCTACACCTTC.